Listed here are 10 T cell receptor beta chains from one sample, sequenced in a study of blood T cell repertoires in COVID-19. The data were produced by immunoSEQ multiplex PCR, yet TCRdb's version contains in-frame clones alone and is incomplete. The sample has 250,000 to 400,000 clones, 70% to 90% seen once. Sequencing was done on a sample of peripheral blood. Source of these receptors: a woman in her twenties or thirties with COVID-19, enrolled during active disease.

The rearrangement links TRBV18 to TRBJ2-6, with 7 bases identical to TRBD1. This CDR3 spans 13 amino acids. Germline V gene lookup returns CDR1 KGHSH and CDR2 LQKENI. With V trimmed by 6 bases and J by 8 bases, 4 bases remained unmatched. In DNA, the CDR3 is TGTGCCAGCTCTCGACAGGGCACCAACGTCCTGACTTTC. Its protein product is CASSRQGTNVLTF.

This sequence joins TRBV18 and TRBJ1-3; TRBD1 aligns across 8 bases. The trim removed 5 bases at V and 0 bases at J, leaving 0 bases unmatched. Germline V gives CDR1 KGHSH, CDR2 LQKENI. CDR3 length: 14 amino acids. The CDR3 protein is CASSGQGSGNTIYF. CDR3 sequence (DNA): TGTGCCAGCTCAGGACAGGGCTCTGGAAACACCATATATTTT.

The chain employs TRBV4-3 and TRBJ2-5; D is perhaps TRBD2 (5 bases). The CDR3 runs to 15 residues. V lost 1 base and J 1 base, leaving 10 bases between the germline ends. The germline gives CDR1 LGHNA, CDR2 YSLEER. CDR3 sequence reads: CASSQAAGRQETQYF. For the CDR3, the DNA is TGCGCCAGCAGCCAAGCGGCGGGTCGCCAAGAGACCCAGTACTTC.

This sequence joins TRBV5-1 and TRBJ2-6, with a weak D call TRBD1 (5 bases). V shed 1 base and J shed 15 bases, with 17 bases lying between them. Germline V gene data show CDR1 as SGHRS and CDR2 as YFSETQ. CDR3 length: 14 residues. CDR3 loop: CASSLIGTGWDLTF. In DNA form, the CDR3 reads TGCGCCAGCAGCTTGATCGGTACAGGTTGGGACCTGACTTTC.

This rearrangement joins TRBV4-2 to TRBJ1-5; the D gene is possibly TRBD1 (5 bases). CDR3 size: 17 residues. Germline values: CDR1 LGHNA, CDR2 YNFKEQ. Trimming removed 0 bases at V and 2 bases at J, with 14 bases between. This CDR3 reads CASSQDRTREGNQPQHF. The CDR3 region has the DNA TGTGCCAGCAGCCAAGATCGTACCAGGGAAGGCAATCAGCCCCAGCATTTT.

The chain links TRBV13 to TRBJ2-5, with 9 bases fitting TRBD2. The germline gives CDR1 PRHDT, CDR2 FYEKMQ (reference sequence). The junction had 2 bases not matched to a gene; V was cut back by 3 bases and J by 3 bases. This CDR3 is built from 14 residues. CDR3 amino acids: CASSLASGEETQYF. The CDR3 DNA follows: TGTGCCAGCAGCTTGGCTAGCGGGGAAGAGACCCAGTACTTC.

V gene TRBV7-9 combines with J gene TRBJ1-4; 7 nucleotides agree with TRBD1. CDR1 is SEHNR, CDR2 FQNEAQ, per germline (reference sequence). This CDR3 has 15 residues. V trimming: 5 bases; J trimming: 5 bases; junction bases outside the gene matches: 8. CDR3 sequence reads: CASSTRQGVNEKLFF. The CDR3 coding sequence is TGTGCCAGCAGCACTCGACAGGGCGTGAATGAAAAACTGTTTTTT.

The chain links TRBV7-8 to TRBJ2-7; 8 bases agree with TRBD1. In germline, CDR1 is SGHVS, CDR2 FQNEAQ. The CDR3 runs to 16 residues. V dropped 5 bases and J dropped 4; count of bases not matched to a gene: 13. The CDR3 is CASSANRGAVGYEQYF. The DNA of the CDR3 is TGTGCCAGCAGCGCCAACAGGGGGGCGGTAGGGTACGAGCAGTACTTC.

This chain links TRBV28 with TRBJ1-5; no reliable D call. This CDR3 has 13 amino acids. CDR1 is MDHEN, CDR2 SYDVKM, per germline. V lost 6 bases and J lost 6, with 12 bases in between. The CDR3 loop reads CASSLGGFQPQHF. CDR3 bases: TGTGCCAGCAGCTTAGGAGGGTTTCAGCCCCAGCATTTT.

This rearrangement joins TRBV6-2 or TRBV6-3 to TRBJ2-5; D is ambiguous. The CDR3 has 12 residues. Germline CDR1 and CDR2: MNHEY and SVGEGT. The V end was cut by 8 bases, the J end by 5 bases, with 12 bases between. CDR3 DNA: TGTGCCAGCGGCCAGAGGATGGAGACCCAGTACTTC. Translation gives CASGQRMETQYF.